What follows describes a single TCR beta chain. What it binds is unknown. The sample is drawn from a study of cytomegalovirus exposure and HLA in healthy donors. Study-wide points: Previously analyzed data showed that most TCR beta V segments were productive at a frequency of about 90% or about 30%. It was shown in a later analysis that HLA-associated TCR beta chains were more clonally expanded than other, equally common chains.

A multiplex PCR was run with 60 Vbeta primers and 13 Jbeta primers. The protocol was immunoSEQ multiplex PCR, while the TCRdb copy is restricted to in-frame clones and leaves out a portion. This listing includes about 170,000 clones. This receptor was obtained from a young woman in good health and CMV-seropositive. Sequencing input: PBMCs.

The CDR3 DNA reads TGTGCCAGCAGTCGACGCAGGGTTCGGGAAAAACTGTTTTTT. Amino acids: CASSRRRVREKLFF. V is TRBV6-5 and J is TRBJ1-4; possibly TRBD1 for D (5 bases). The CDR3 runs to 14 residues. Germline CDR1 reads MNHEY; CDR2 reads SVGAGI. V lost 5 bases, J lost 8 bases, and 15 bases lay in between.